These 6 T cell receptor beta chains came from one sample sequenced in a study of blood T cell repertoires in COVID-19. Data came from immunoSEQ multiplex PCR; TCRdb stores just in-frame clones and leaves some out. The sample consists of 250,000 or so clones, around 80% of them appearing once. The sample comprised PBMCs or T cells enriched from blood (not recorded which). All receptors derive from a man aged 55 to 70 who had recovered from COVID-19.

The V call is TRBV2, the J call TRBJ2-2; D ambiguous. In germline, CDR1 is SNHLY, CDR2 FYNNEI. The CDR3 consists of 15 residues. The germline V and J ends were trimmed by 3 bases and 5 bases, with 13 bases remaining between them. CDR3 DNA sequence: TGTGCCAGCAGTGATTTGCCGGGTGGAACCGGGGAGCTGTTTTTT. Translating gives CASSDLPGGTGELFF. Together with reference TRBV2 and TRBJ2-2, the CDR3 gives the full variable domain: EPEVTQTPSHQVTQMGQEVILRCVPISNHLYFYWYRQILGQKVEFLVSFYNNEISEKSEIFDDQFSVERPDGSNFTLKIRSTKLEDSAMYFCASSDLPGGTGELFFGEGSRLTVL.

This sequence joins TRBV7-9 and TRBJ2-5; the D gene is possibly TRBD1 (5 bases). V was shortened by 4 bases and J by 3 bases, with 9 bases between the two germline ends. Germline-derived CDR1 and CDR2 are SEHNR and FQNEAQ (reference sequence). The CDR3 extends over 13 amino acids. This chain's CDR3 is CASSSGIEETQYF. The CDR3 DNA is TGTGCCAGCAGCTCAGGGATTGAAGAGACCCAGTACTTC.

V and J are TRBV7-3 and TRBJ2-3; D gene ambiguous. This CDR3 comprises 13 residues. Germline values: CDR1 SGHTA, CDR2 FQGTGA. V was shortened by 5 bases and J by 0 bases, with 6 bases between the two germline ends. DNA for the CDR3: TGTGCCAGCAGCCCCTACAGCACAGATACGCAGTATTTT. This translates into CASSPYSTDTQYF.

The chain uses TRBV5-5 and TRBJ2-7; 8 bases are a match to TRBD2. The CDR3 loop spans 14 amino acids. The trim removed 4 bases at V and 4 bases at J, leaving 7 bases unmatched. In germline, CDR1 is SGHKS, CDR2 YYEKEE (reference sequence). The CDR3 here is CASSRGLGHYEQYF. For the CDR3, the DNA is TGTGCCAGCAGCAGGGGACTAGGACATTACGAGCAGTACTTC.

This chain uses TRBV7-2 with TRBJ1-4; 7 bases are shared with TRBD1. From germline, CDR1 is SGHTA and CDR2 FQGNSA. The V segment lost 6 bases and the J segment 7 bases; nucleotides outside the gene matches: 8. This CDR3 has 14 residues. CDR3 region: CASRFQGVGEKLFF. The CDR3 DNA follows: TGTGCCAGCAGGTTTCAGGGGGTTGGTGAAAAACTGTTTTTT.

The CDR3 region has the DNA TGCGCCAGCAGCCTAGGACAGGGGGCGGGCGAGCAGTACTTC. It yields the protein CASSLGQGAGEQYF. V and J are TRBV4-3 and TRBJ2-7; TRBD1 matches at 11 bases. J gave up 6 bases and V 4 bases, and 5 bases lay outside the gene matches. The CDR3 contains 14 residues. Germline CDR1 is LGHNA and CDR2 is YSLEER.